The source of this TCR beta chain is a study of PD-1 blockade in classical Hodgkin lymphoma (TCRdb year 2020). Study-level background: Nivolumab dosing was 3 mg/kg intravenously every 2 weeks, continuing until either disease progression or unacceptable toxicity. The study used TCR beta sequencing and CyTOF to define a peripheral blood immune signature of response to PD-1 blockade in classical Hodgkin lymphoma. Points the paper makes about the study in general: Baseline TCR diversity was reported to be lower in newly diagnosed patients than in healthy donors and to be lower still in relapsed/refractory patients. Lower diversity was observed in patients in whom nivolumab was started less than 1 year after ASCT, and these patients were excluded from later analyses so that confounding by immune reconstitution would be avoided. A significant rise by C4D1 was seen in CD4+ but not CD8+ TCR diversity (p=0.0027 vs p=0.16), with the rise being most apparent in complete responders (p=0.02). The study covered only a single clinical trial cohort, and the causes of the repertoire differences, possibly disease activity or prior therapy, were still not defined. Trial patients achieving complete response had baseline diversity similar to newly diagnosed patients, whereas partial responders and progressors had significantly lower diversity.

This clone was counted only a few times. The antigen it recognizes is unknown. Within one base of it there is no much larger clone, and no base qualities were kept. What the time point label conveys for this sample: cycle 2 day 1 (C2D1) of nivolumab. Every trial patient had relapsed after autologous stem cell transplantation, and cohorts A, B and C differed in prior brentuximab vedotin exposure. The trial cohort comprised fewer than 65 patients with relapsed/refractory classical Hodgkin lymphoma whose best overall responses were complete response, partial response or progressive disease. Single-agent nivolumab was administered to trial patients in the multi-cohort phase II CheckMate 205 trial. An independent review committee assessed best overall response using the 2007 International Working Group response criteria. Trial PBMCs were collected immediately before nivolumab initiation (C1D1) and during therapy at cycle 2 day 1 and cycle 4 day 1. Peripheral blood was collected in 8 mL Vacutainer Cell Preparation Tubes, from which PBMCs were isolated by centrifugation and then cryopreserved.

V drops 3 bases and J drops 13 bases, leaving 10 bases in between. The CDR3 has 10 amino acids, counting the end cysteine and phenylalanine. Only the CDR3 region is kept as DNA, spanning 30 bases read in frame from base 1. CDR1 and CDR2 were assigned from the germline V gene (reference sequence) as DFQATT and SNEGSKA. The Qiagen DNeasy kit was used to extract genomic DNA from unsorted PBMCs and from the negatively selected CD4+ and CD8+ fractions. Using primers that anneal to V and J segments, immunoSEQ multiplex PCR amplified the TCR beta CDR3 regions. A synthetic immune receptor repertoire was used to minimize amplification bias, and any remaining bias was removed computationally after sequencing. The paper's processing steps were these. Custom Python scripts were used to quantify repertoire diversity as the Shannon entropy index. Unsorted, CD4+ and CD8+ repertoires were analyzed separately, except in combined analyses where CD4+ and CD8+ sequences were merged in silico. Clonal expansion was defined as a frequency increase of at least 2-fold after treatment compared with C1D1, and clones undetected at baseline were assigned a pseudocount of 0.5. Singleton clones were defined as clones with 0 or 1 copy at C1D1, and non-singleton clones were defined as clones with 2 or more copies. Clones expanded in unsorted samples were annotated as CD4+, CD8+ or unknown by matching protein sequences in sorted samples from the same patient. Wilcoxon tests on paired samples were used to test changes in diversity from C1D1 to C4D1. TCRdb's version of the immuneACCESS table is confined to in-frame rearrangements and falls short of the full clone set. An unresolved V gene accounts for under half of the shortfall where checked; the remainder is of unknown origin. The DNA gave D and trimming, while V, J and clone size come from that table. Counted in this sample were about 26,000 clones; over 60% of them appeared once. 12% of the sample lies in the top ten.

The TCR comes from a human donor with classical Hodgkin lymphoma. The sequencing used peripheral blood mononuclear cells (PBMCs), collected before the second cycle of nivolumab. The chain is encoded by TRBV20-1 joined to TRBJ2-1; no D gene call is confident. The DNA sequence is as follows: TGCAGTGCTAGGGCCCTAAGTCAGTTCTTC. Its protein is CSARALSQFF.